This note documents a single T cell receptor beta chain sequence. This clone was detected only a few times. Its target antigen remains unknown. Base qualities are not provided; no much larger clone lies one nucleotide away. In total, 666 healthy bone marrow donors made up the cohort. At the time of sampling, all cohort members were nominally healthy, though unrecorded immune exposures were likely present. The donor tested CMV seronegative and was one of the 352 seronegative cohort members. A peripheral blood sample was collected from each donor, and TCR beta sequencing was performed on peripheral blood mononuclear cells. The Qiagen DNeasy Blood Extraction Kit was used to extract genomic DNA from the blood cell samples. The method behind the library was the immunoSEQ multiplex PCR assay. The multiplex PCR relied on a mix of 60 forward primers for TCR Vbeta segments and 13 reverse primers for TCR Jbeta segments. A multiplex PCR assay on genomic DNA amplified the CDR3 region of rearranged TCR beta genes. Amplified TCR beta libraries were sequenced as 87-base-pair reads on the Illumina HiSeq System. On the authors' methods: In a later analysis, roughly 80 million unique TCR beta chains were counted across the roughly 610 repertoires, and roughly 11 million of these chains were shared by at least two donors. Raw reads were error-corrected and collapsed into unique sequences with a nearest-neighbor algorithm that merged closely related sequences to remove PCR and sequencing errors. V, D and J gene segments were assigned by aligning CDR3 sequences to IMGT reference sequences. Each retained sequence needed at least a six-nucleotide match to both a V gene segment and a J gene segment. Rearrangements were called productive when the CDR3 lacked stop codons and stayed in frame with V and J; all others were non-productive. Following IMGT convention, CDR3 was defined as the stretch from the second conserved V-encoded cysteine up to the conserved J-encoded phenylalanine. The earlier analysis of about 590 of the donors excluded sequences that lacked an unambiguous match to a single V gene segment. An earlier analysis of several hundred of the donors called V segments functional above 56.7% productive rearrangements and segregating when the between-donor standard deviation exceeded 5%. To diagnose cytomegalovirus status from the catalog of TCR beta chain sequences, a statistical classification framework was built. In a later analysis, TCR nucleotide sequences were compared against IMGT/GENE-DB human TR gene sequences so that V and J genes could be assigned. Using the TCRdist pipeline, a later analysis assigned CDR3 sequences along with most-parsimonious VDJ recombination scenarios. In a later analysis, every TCR beta chain was defined by the combination of its CDR3 amino acid sequence and its V-gene family, and reads without a unique V-gene family were dropped. To address suspected cross-contamination and a sequencing artifact, a later analysis removed around 590 highly shared, low-generation-probability nucleotide sequences. In a later analysis, a clonal expansion index for each public chain was calculated from normalized within-repertoire ranks of inferred template counts. A later analysis computed generation probabilities with a VDJ recombination model fitted to out-of-frame rearrangements, and checked the results against IGoR. In a later analysis, hypergeometric tests were used to score TCR-TCR, TCR-HLA and TCR-CMV co-occurrence, with a repertoire-size bias correction applied to TCR pairs. In a later analysis, false discovery rates were estimated by permuting HLA or CMV assignments 20 times. In a later analysis, co-occurring TCRs were grouped using DBSCAN, and TCRdist sequence similarity was added for clustering within HLA-allele-positive subsets. For co-occurrence clustering, repertoires with fewer than 30,000 or more than 120,000 public chains were excluded, along with roughly 5 repertoires with anomalous nucleotide sharing. TCRdb holds this immuneACCESS table with in-frame rearrangements only. Some clones are missing; in checked studies, unresolved V genes explain under half, and the rest has no known cause. V and J calls and clone size are as listed in that table; D and trimming were resolved from the DNA. This sample is represented by 150,000 to 200,000 clones; roughly 82% of them were singletons. The ten largest clones capture approximately 1.4% of the sample.

The data derive from a study of cytomegalovirus exposure and HLA in healthy donors (dated by TCRdb to about 2017). With respect to the entire study: In an earlier analysis of approximately 640 of the donors, less than 350 Gb of sequence data and 100 million or so unique TCR beta sequences from 180 million or so T cells were reported. An early release that covered about 600 HLA-typed donors contained approximately 300 gigabases of sequencing data and tens of millions of unique TCR sequences. Of the roughly 400 genotyped donors, 81% were placed in the genetic ancestry cluster associated with self-reported Caucasian donors. The study was designed to test whether signatures of past pathogen exposure could be identified by cataloging public T cell receptors. Using immunosequencing, the study profiled T cell repertoires from around 680 subjects and related those repertoires to cytomegalovirus serostatus. Along with the approximately 700-subject first cohort, a separate validation cohort of some 130 different subjects was used. To predict cytomegalovirus infection status, the study brought together high-throughput TCR immunosequencing, statistical association of individual TCRs with disease status, and machine learning. A later analysis re-analyzed previously published TCR beta repertoires from 600 to 850 donors and added high-resolution HLA genotyping to study TCR occurrence patterns. Rather than drawing on any new phenotypic data, the later analysis identified candidate immune exposures from TCR beta sequences and the way those sequences occurred across donors. To decide whether each TCR beta V gene segment behaved as functional or pseudogenic, an earlier analysis of some 600 of the donors relied on high-throughput TCR beta sequencing. Donor age, sex, ethnicity and CMV serostatus were compiled together with the repertoire data. A later genetic analysis used genome-wide SNP genotypes for about three fifths of the roughly 700 donors, treating that subset as a discovery cohort. Every repertoire in the discovery cohort had been generated on one and the same sequencing platform. HLA typing covered class I and class II loci at four-digit resolution. Typing coverage varied by locus: roughly 629-630 donors for A, B, C, DRB1 and DQB1; more than 500 for DQA1; more than 600 for DPA1; 450 to 480 for DPB1. Because of strong linkage in the cohort, 4 to 6 DR-DQ haplotypes were treated as single units for association and clustering. Across some 400 genotyped donors of the cohort, an average of approximately 240,000 unique TCR beta nucleotide sequences per donor were sequenced, and approximately 17% of those sequences were non-productive.

From a lookup of the germline V gene, CDR1 and CDR2 are SGHRS and YFSETQ. Relative to germline, V is 8 bases shorter and J is 1 base shorter, with 17 bases between their ends. The CDR3 has 15 amino acids, counting the end cysteine and phenylalanine. The DNA shown is the 45-base CDR3, in frame from base 1. Overall study outcomes, separate from this receptor: Because some donors lacked HLA typing at each locus, the association tests relied only on the typed subset. Most TCR sequences were observed very rarely across donors, whereas some public TCRs were present in many individuals. About 15 rarely observed V segments, including chromosome 9 orphons, were excluded from the earlier analysis of approximately 500 of the donors because counts were too low. In a later analysis, HLA-associated TCR beta chains were found to be more clonally expanded and to have lower generation probabilities than equally common non-associated chains. An association between a missense DCLRE1C variant and V-gene and J-gene trimming of TCR beta chains was found in a later genetic analysis and replicated in an independent cohort. According to a later genetic analysis, donors in an Asian-associated ancestry cluster had fewer N-insertions in productive TCRs than the approximately 700-donor mean. A further reported finding was that TCR beta sequences accurately predicted the HLA-A and HLA-B alleles for most subjects in the first cohort. The cohort was sequenced for TCR beta chains only, and without alpha or paired-chain data the features that could be detected were limited. Linkage disequilibrium might explain the correlated functional status among segregating V segments, but an unknown experimental factor could not be ruled out. Broadly in line with IMGT annotations, most TCR beta V segments showed up in productive rearrangements about 90% or about 30% of the time in an earlier analysis of around 600 of the donors. Presence/absence analyses assumed roughly uniform sequencing depth across donors, an assumption that may not hold. In a later analysis, the rate of TCR association differed among HLA loci, with DRB1 alleles having the most associated TCRs and HLA-C alleles having the fewest. It was suggested by the authors that the approach could potentially be generalized to other disease states and immunological phenotypes. In a later analysis, most CMV-associated TCR beta chains were found to appear HLA-restricted, with HLA associations seemingly driven largely by CMV exposure. In a later analysis, several top co-occurrence clusters were reported to appear linked to parvovirus B19, influenza, CMV and Epstein-Barr virus. At a false discovery rate of 0.05, a later analysis linked 15,000 to 20,000 TCR beta sequences to specific HLA alleles. In the study, around 150 TCR beta chains were listed as associated with cytomegalovirus. A few of the identified cytomegalovirus-associated TCR beta chains were confirmed in vitro to be specific for cytomegalovirus antigens. A cluster of highly shared sequence variants was judged likely to represent a technical artifact of the sequencing pipeline. In both the original and validation cohorts, the classifier was reported to diagnose cytomegalovirus status with high specificity and sensitivity. When HLA alleles, especially DR and DQ, strongly co-occurred, attributing TCR associations to individual alleles was difficult. The only immune exposure information available for the cohort was CMV serostatus. Some IMGT-functional V segments, including TRBV6-2 and TRBV6-3, could not be told apart with the 87-base-pair reads, so those segments were excluded.

Sequencing was carried out using PBMCs. The origin of this receptor is a man in his forties in good health and CMV-seronegative. The rearranged segments are TRBV5-1 and TRBJ2-3; a weak D assignment points to TRBD2 (6 bases agree). At the DNA level, the sequence is TGCGCCAGTACCCGGGGAGGAATGGGCACAGATACGCAGTATTTT. This yields the protein CASTRGGMGTDTQYF.